Listed below are T cell receptor beta chains from one sample, sequenced in a study of OX40 agonist ivuxolimab in advanced cancers. Method: immunoSEQ multiplex PCR; TCRdb's copy keeps in-frame clones and lacks some. The sample shows tens of thousands of clones, roughly 84% of them seen only once. The input for sequencing was CD4+ or CD8+ T cells sorted from blood, taken in a trial of the OX40 agonist ivuxolimab. The receptors stem from an adult with an advanced solid tumor such as melanoma, head and neck, liver or kidney cancer. Both conserved end residues are trimmed from each CDR3. D genes are given only for firm matches. Clone size is shown for a subset of rows, as once, few, many or a class of expanded clone.

j_call | clone_size | d_call | v_call | cdr3_aa
TRBJ2-1 | . | TRBD2 | TRBV19 | ASSGTSGGVGEQF
TRBJ1-3 | . | . | TRBV27 | ASSRLGTLSGNTIY
TRBJ2-3 | . | . | TRBV6-5 | ASSYGGAGTDTQY
TRBJ2-5 | . | . | TRBV5-1 | ASTAYGSPPQY
TRBJ2-7 | . | TRBD2 | TRBV7-6 | ASSLVAGSSYEQY
TRBJ2-7 | . | TRBD1 | TRBV19 | ASSGGQVKLYEQY
TRBJ2-3 | . | TRBD2 | TRBV7-3 | ASSSGGVRTDTQY
TRBJ2-7 | . | . | TRBV5-1 | ASSLNRYEQY
TRBJ1-1 | . | . | TRBV7-2 | ASSLQNLNTEAF
TRBJ1-3 | . | . | TRBV6-5 | ASSQVSGNTIY
TRBJ2-7 | . | TRBD1 | TRBV11-3 | ASSPRQGSSEQY
TRBJ1-1 | . | TRBD1 | TRBV19 | ASSIAHNDRGTEAF
TRBJ1-5 | . | . | TRBV21-1 | ASPDRGNQPQH
TRBJ1-1 | few | TRBD1 | TRBV5-1 | ASSTGQPNTEAF
TRBJ2-1 | few | . | TRBV2 | ASKPGRQSYNEQF
TRBJ1-2 | . | TRBD1 | TRBV5-1 | ASSPTDRVGGYT
TRBJ2-7 | . | TRBD1 | TRBV6-1 | ASQQDRGLYEQY
TRBJ1-1 | . | . | TRBV2 | ASGRGNTEAF
TRBJ2-4 | . | . | TRBV4-3 | ASSQGGVAKNIQY
TRBJ2-7 | once | TRBD2 | TRBV6-5 | ASSHTSGGNYEQY
TRBJ2-1 | . | TRBD1 | TRBV4-1 | ASSQVRRDRGTDEQF
TRBJ1-3 | . | . | TRBV19 | ASSIGLTSNTIY
TRBJ2-7 | . | . | TRBV2 | ASRGAGVSYEQY
TRBJ1-2 | . | . | TRBV11-2 | ASSLMGTPNYGYT
TRBJ2-3 | . | . | TRBV29-1 | SVSRDRTDTQY
TRBJ1-1 | . | TRBD1 | TRBV11-3 | ASSFGDRGMNTEAF
TRBJ2-7 | . | . | TRBV7-2 | ASSFIPPHGSSPGPGY